These 30 T cell receptor beta chains came from one sample sequenced in a study of CD4+ T cells in melanoma. Generated by immunoSEQ multiplex PCR, the TCRdb table keeps only in-frame clones and is missing some. Altogether about 11,000 clones are present, nearly 70% being singletons, with the ten largest covering 9.5%. The material sequenced was cells from a culture (not recorded whether cultured in vitro). All receptors come from a human donor with melanoma.

For this clone: An end of the junction does not agree with germline; a read error may underlie this. This sequence joins TRBV10-3 and TRBJ1-5; no firm D call. Germline assignment: CDR1 ENHRY and CDR2 SYGVKD. The CDR3 covers 17 residues. CDR3 region: CASSYARAVGSNQPQHF. CDR3 bases: TGTGCCAGCAGTTACGCCCGAGCAGTGGGTAGCAATCAGCCCCAGCATTTT.

This chain joins TRBV27 and TRBJ2-7; possibly TRBD1 for D (5 bases). From germline, CDR1 is MNHEY and CDR2 SMNVEV (reference sequence). The CDR3 is made up of 15 amino acids. V lost 2 bases and J 1 base, leaving 12 bases between the germline ends. CDR3 bases: TGTGCCAGCAGTTTAAAGGCCCAGGGTTCCTACGAGCAGTACTTC. This sequence encodes CASSLKAQGSYEQYF.

CDR3 in DNA: TGTGCCAGCTCACCGAGACAGGACCTCACAGATACGCAGTATTTT. Protein product: CASSPRQDLTDTQYF. The chain employs TRBV18 and TRBJ2-3; D may be TRBD1 (6 bases). V gave up 3 bases and J gave up 2 bases, with 12 bases separating them. The germline gives CDR1 KGHSH, CDR2 LQKENI. This CDR3 has 15 amino acids.

This chain uses TRBV30 with TRBJ2-7, with 9 nucleotides matching TRBD2. CDR3 length equals 16 residues. The V and J ends lost 2 bases and 2 bases, in that order; junction bases with no gene match: 10. Germline values: CDR1 GTSNPN, CDR2 SVGIG (reference sequence). CDR3 sequence: CAWSRAGGPGAYEQYF. The DNA for the CDR3 is TGTGCCTGGAGTCGGGCGGGGGGGCCGGGCGCCTACGAGCAGTACTTC.

A few counts support this clone. The CDR3 region is CASSSGNYGYTF. CDR3 sequence (DNA): TGTGCCAGCAGTTCCGGGAACTATGGCTACACCTTC. The V and J genes are TRBV6-5 and TRBJ1-2, with D unclear. This CDR3 has 12 residues. V shed 4 bases and J shed 2 bases, with 5 bases lying between them. The germline gives CDR1 MNHEY, CDR2 SVGAGI.

The chain combines TRBV18 with TRBJ1-2; the match to TRBD1 covers 9 bases. The V and J ends lost 1 base and 4 bases, in that order; junction bases with no gene match: 4. Germline V gene data show CDR1 as KGHSH and CDR2 as LQKENI. The CDR3 extends over 15 amino acids. CDR3 bases: TGTGCCAGCTCACCACGGACAGGGGTTGGCTATGGCTACACCTTC. As protein: CASSPRTGVGYGYTF. Supplemented by reference TRBV18 and TRBJ1-2, the full variable domain reads NAGVMQNPRHLVRRRGQEARLRCSPMKGHSHVYWYRQLPEEGLKFMVYLQKENIIDESGMPKERFSAEFPKEGPSILRIQQVVRGDSAAYFCASSPRTGVGYGYTFGSGTRLTVV.

This clone was seen just once. V usage is TRBV5-1 and J usage is TRBJ2-5; maybe TRBD1 (5 bases). The CDR3 sequence is 13 residues long. Germline V CDR1 and CDR2: SGHRS, YFSETQ. Between the trimmed V and J ends, which lost 0 bases and 5 bases, there was a span of 8 bases. The CDR3 loop reads CASSLGQWETQYF. CDR3 coding DNA: TGCGCCAGCAGCTTGGGACAGTGGGAGACCCAGTACTTC.

This clone was observed a few times. This chain connects TRBV5-1 to TRBJ1-2, with D possibly matching TRBD1 (5 bases). Germline V gives CDR1 SGHRS, CDR2 YFSETQ. Trimming removed 2 bases from V and 10 bases from J, with 9 bases in between. There are 11 residues in the CDR3. The CDR3 region has the DNA TGCGCCAGCAGCTTCCCAGGGAACTACACCTTC. Protein sequence: CASSFPGNYTF.

This clone was observed a handful of times. This sequence joins TRBV14 and TRBJ1-2, with 9 bases fitting TRBD1. Per the germline V gene, CDR1 is SGHDN and CDR2 is FVKESK. The CDR3 totals 15 residues. V trimming: 5 bases; J trimming: 5 bases; junction bases outside the gene matches: 9. The CDR3 loop is CASSRTGVAMYGYTF. CDR3 sequence (DNA): TGTGCCAGCAGCAGGACAGGGGTTGCTATGTATGGCTACACCTTC.

The rearrangement uses TRBV7-2 and TRBJ2-7; TRBD1 might be the D (5 bases). The CDR3 runs 12 residues. The germline CDR1 and CDR2 sequences are SGHTA and FQGNSA. V lost 5 bases and J lost 4, with 9 bases in between. The CDR3 nucleotides are TGTGCCAGCAGCCCCGACAGATACGAGCAGTACTTC. The encoded protein is CASSPDRYEQYF.

This chain uses TRBV7-9 with TRBJ2-3; D remains unclear. This CDR3 contains 16 residues. Germline CDR1 is SEHNR and CDR2 is FQNEAQ (reference sequence). V lost 7 bases to trimming and J lost 2 bases, with 19 bases between them. The CDR3: CASTRTGPSSTDTQYF. CDR3 nucleotide sequence: TGTGCCAGCACCCGAACGGGCCCGTCGTCCACAGATACGCAGTATTTT.

V usage is TRBV5-1 and J usage is TRBJ1-2; unclear D gene. Germline CDR1 and CDR2: SGHRS and YFSETQ. The V end was cut by 0 bases, the J end by 8 bases, with 17 bases between. The CDR3 length is 15 residues. In DNA form, the CDR3 reads TGCGCCAGCAGCTTGGGACATCCAAGCGATCGAGGCTACACCTTC. Its protein product is CASSLGHPSDRGYTF.

J is TRBJ2-5 and V is TRBV4-1; 8 nucleotides agree with TRBD2. The trim removed 6 bases at V and 1 base at J, leaving 7 bases unmatched. This CDR3 comprises 15 residues. From germline, CDR1 is MGHRA and CDR2 YSYEKL. The CDR3: CASRSSGLVQETQYF. The CDR3 DNA reads TGCGCCAGCAGGTCCTCGGGACTAGTCCAAGAGACCCAGTACTTC.

The chain is built from TRBV6-6 and TRBJ2-5; weak D call: TRBD2 (5 bases). The CDR3 is 13 residues long. Trimming removed 8 bases from V and 3 bases from J, with 13 bases in between. Germline assignment: CDR1 MNHNY and CDR2 SVGAGI (reference sequence). This CDR3 is CASRRGLEETQYF. In DNA form, the CDR3 reads TGTGCCAGCCGTCGGGGTCTTGAAGAGACCCAGTACTTC.

V gene TRBV5-1 combines with J gene TRBJ1-1, with a weak D call TRBD1 (6 bases). V was pared by 0 bases and J by 7 bases, with 10 bases between. The CDR3 totals 13 residues. Germline V gene lookup returns CDR1 SGHRS and CDR2 YFSETQ. The CDR3 protein is CASSLAWTDEAFF. For the CDR3, the DNA is TGCGCCAGCAGCTTGGCCTGGACAGATGAAGCTTTCTTT.

This chain connects TRBV29-1 to TRBJ1-1; D not certain. The germline gives CDR1 SQVTM, CDR2 ANQGSEA. V lost 0 bases to trimming and J lost 7 bases, with 12 bases between them. This CDR3 is 13 amino acids long. CDR3 DNA: TGCAGCGTTGAAGATCTAACGGGCCTTGAAGCTTTCTTT. This translates into CSVEDLTGLEAFF. The whole variable domain, filled in from reference TRBV29-1 and TRBJ1-1, reads SAVISQKPSRDICQRGTSLTIQCQVDSQVTMMFWYRQQPGQSLTLIATANQGSEATYESGFVIDKFPISRPNLTFSTLTVSNMSPEDSSIYLCSVEDLTGLEAFFGQGTRLTVV.

This clone was seen a few times. This chain links TRBV7-2 with TRBJ1-6, with D tentatively TRBD1 (5 bases). Germline loops: CDR1 SGHTA, CDR2 FQGNSA. Trimming pared 2 bases from V and 7 bases from J, leaving 9 bases between. The CDR3 contains 14 residues. The CDR3 sequence is CASSLRGVNSPLHF. The CDR3 nucleotides are TGTGCCAGCAGCTTAAGGGGTGTGAATTCACCCCTCCACTTT.

This rearrangement joins TRBV30 to TRBJ2-7, with a possible D match to TRBD2 (6 bases). The CDR3 contains 14 residues. Germline V lookup: CDR1 GTSNPN, CDR2 SVGIG (reference sequence). V was trimmed by 2 bases and J by 2 bases, leaving 13 bases between them. CDR3 in DNA: TGTGCCTGGAGTATCGGGGGATCGGCCTACGAGCAGTACTTC. It codes for CAWSIGGSAYEQYF.

This clone showed up just a few times. V usage is TRBV7-3 and J usage is TRBJ1-6; 8 positions match TRBD1. The CDR3 covers 15 residues. Germline V gives CDR1 SGHTA, CDR2 FQGTGA. The V gene end was trimmed by 5 bases and the J gene end by 11 bases; junction bases not matched to a gene: 11. The chain's CDR3 is CASSQTGTGSTPLHF. CDR3 sequence (DNA): TGTGCCAGCAGCCAGACCGGGACAGGCTCGACACCCCTCCACTTT.

The chain is built from TRBV14 and TRBJ1-3, with D possibly TRBD1 on 5 matching bases. Per germline, CDR1 SGHDN and CDR2 FVKESK. V was trimmed by 4 bases and J by 0 bases, leaving 13 bases between them. The CDR3 runs to 16 residues. CDR3 amino acids: CASSPVGGSSGNTIYF. The DNA of the CDR3 is TGTGCCAGCAGCCCCGTGGGGGGTAGCTCTGGAAACACCATATATTTT.

The V gene is TRBV5-5, the J gene TRBJ2-5; D remains unclear. V lost 3 bases, J lost 5 bases, and 5 bases lay in between. This CDR3 has 11 residues. Germline-derived CDR1 and CDR2 are SGHKS and YYEKEE (reference sequence). The CDR3 sequence: CASSSLETQYF. Here the CDR3 DNA reads TGTGCCAGCAGCTCCTTGGAGACCCAGTACTTC.

The V call is TRBV6-6, the J call TRBJ2-4; D uncertain. Germline CDR1 MNHNY, CDR2 SVGAGI (reference sequence). There are 11 residues in the CDR3. V lost 2 bases to trimming and J lost 6 bases, with 2 bases between them. The CDR3 DNA sequence: TGTGCCAGCAGTTACGTAAACATTCAGTACTTC. Protein: CASSYVNIQYF.

The genes are TRBV6-1 and TRBJ2-3; D is unclear. CDR3 length: 16 residues. Deletions cut 1 base from V and 0 bases from J, with 11 bases between. The germline CDR1 and CDR2 sequences are MNHNS and SASEGT. In DNA, the CDR3 is TGTGCCAGCAGTGAAGGAAATCCGACAAGCACAGATACGCAGTATTTT. Its translation is CASSEGNPTSTDTQYF.

This sequence joins TRBV7-9 and TRBJ1-1; D not resolved. CDR3 length equals 12 residues. Trimming took 5 bases from V and 7 from J, leaving 11 bases between them. Germline-derived CDR1 and CDR2 are SEHNR and FQNEAQ (reference sequence). The CDR3 nucleotides read TGTGCCAGCAGCCGGGAAGGATTTGAAGCTTTCTTT. Residues: CASSREGFEAFF.

J is TRBJ1-1 and V is TRBV27, with 10 bases identical to TRBD1. This CDR3 has 14 amino acids. CDR1 and CDR2 (germline): MNHEY, SMNVEV (reference sequence). The trim removed 4 bases at V and 5 bases at J, leaving 4 bases unmatched. The chain's CDR3 is CASSWRDRGTEAFF. For the CDR3, the DNA is TGTGCCAGCAGTTGGCGGGACAGGGGTACTGAAGCTTTCTTT.

V gene TRBV30 combines with J gene TRBJ2-7, with 10 bases identical to TRBD1. Germline values: CDR1 GTSNPN, CDR2 SVGIG (reference sequence). The CDR3 contains 14 residues. The trim removed 1 base at V and 4 bases at J, leaving 4 bases unmatched. The CDR3 nucleotides read TGTGCCTGGAGTGGACAGGGGGCAAGATACGAGCAGTACTTC. This codes for CAWSGQGARYEQYF.

J is TRBJ1-6 and V is TRBV11-2; D is ambiguous. Deletions cut 1 base from V and 7 bases from J, with 8 bases between. CDR1 SGHAT and CDR2 FQNNGV come from the germline V gene. The CDR3 contains 14 residues. The CDR3 protein is CASSLGGFNSPLHF. CDR3 nucleotides: TGTGCCAGCAGCTTAGGAGGGTTCAATTCACCCCTCCACTTT.

This clone was picked up a small number of times. The chain joins TRBV11-3 to TRBJ2-3, with 7 bases lining up with TRBD1. This CDR3 contains 19 residues. Germline values: CDR1 SGHNT, CDR2 YENEEA. V lost 4 bases, J lost 6 bases, and 22 bases stayed unmatched. The CDR3 reads CASSSGLSTTGKFSDTQYF. The CDR3 region has the DNA TGTGCCAGCAGCTCGGGCCTTTCGACGACAGGGAAGTTTTCCGATACGCAGTATTTT.

This chain uses TRBV7-6 with TRBJ2-3; D is unresolved. The CDR3 totals 13 residues. Trimming pared 6 bases from V and 4 bases from J, leaving 11 bases between. Germline values: CDR1 SGHVS, CDR2 FNYEAQ. DNA for the CDR3: TGTGCCAGCAGTCGAGAGTTGGCAGATACGCAGTATTTT. It codes for CASSRELADTQYF.

The chain carries TRBV6-5 and TRBJ1-2; 7 bases line up with TRBD1. The CDR3 runs to 14 residues. Unmatched junction bases numbered 7, after V lost 6 bases and J lost 3 bases. The germline V gene has CDR1 MNHEY and CDR2 SVGAGI. The chain's CDR3 is CASRTDRAYYGYTF. The CDR3 coding sequence is TGTGCCAGCAGGACCGACAGGGCCTACTATGGCTACACCTTC.